These T cell receptor beta chains were read from a single sample in a study of identical twins. TCRdb re-called the 5' RACE reads through MiXCR, storing one row per CDR3 protein. The sample holds about 240,000 distinct CDR3 sequences, approximately 8% seen once. This sample was shared with a second study, whose subject was yellow fever vaccine responses in identical twins.

Sequenced material: CD8+ T cells sorted from blood. The receptors originated from a woman in her late teens or twenties in good health. The CDR3 runs from the conserved cysteine through the conserved F or W. Size tells how often a clone was seen (once, few, many) or the class of an expanded clone, and some rows leave it out.

16	many	TRBV3-1	TRBJ1-4	CASSQGTGLSDEKLFF
15	few	TRBV7-9	TRBJ1-2	CASSLAIGGIYGYTF
15	NA	TRBV7-6	TRBJ2-1	CASSPRSGGGREQFF
11	NA	TRBV2	TRBJ1-1	CASRDLVEAFF
12	NA	TRBV9	TRBJ2-7	CASSASGVEQYF
12	NA	TRBV7-9	TRBJ1-2	CALTDGYYGYTF
13	many	TRBV24-1	TRBJ1-2	CATSSRGNYGYTF
13	few	TRBV2	TRBJ1-2	CASKHRGDRVYTF
16	NA	TRBV9	TRBJ2-7	CASSAEDLHPTYEQYF
14	NA	TRBV2	TRBJ2-7	CASRGQTYSYEQYF
14	many	TRBV7-9	TRBJ2-7	CASSPDRDSYEQYF
15	NA	TRBV7-8	TRBJ1-1	CASSYTEGMNTEAFF
13	NA	TRBV10-3	TRBJ2-7	CAISELETYEQYF
16	NA	TRBV3-1	TRBJ2-3	CASSPRGYPAKDTQYF
16	NA	TRBV5-1	TRBJ2-7	CASSEGLAPISYEQYF
13	NA	TRBV20-1	TRBJ2-7	CSATFSGPYEQYF
19	NA	TRBV6-5	TRBJ2-1	CASSYSTRGVRSSYNEQFF
17	few	TRBV19	TRBJ2-7	CASSIGLAGEWAYEQYF
13	few	TRBV4-1	TRBJ1-6	CASSPNTNSPLHF
14	NA	TRBV18	TRBJ1-1	CASSRRGWNTEAFF
14	NA	TRBV7-2	TRBJ1-1	CASSLVWENTEAFF
13	few	TRBV7-6	TRBJ2-7	CASSPGDLLEQYF
13	many	TRBV7-9	TRBJ2-1	CASSASPSNEQFF
14	NA	TRBV28	TRBJ2-7	CATAVSAGRYEQYF
15	NA	TRBV29-1	TRBJ2-7	CSAFGGHRSSYEQYF
14	few	TRBV6-1	TRBJ1-6	CASSEDGSSSPLHF
12	many	TRBV4-1	TRBJ2-3	CASSQVTDTQYF
11	NA	TRBV6-6	TRBJ1-6	CASSYGSPLHF
15	many	TRBV9	TRBJ1-1	CASSVGSQMNTEAFF
13	NA	TRBV6-2/TRBV6-3	TRBJ1-6	CASKPPDNSPLHF
16	many	TRBV10-3	TRBJ2-3	CAISEGQSVPTDTQYF
15	many	TRBV4-2	TRBJ2-1	CASSMDLSSYNEQFF
16	many	TRBV15	TRBJ2-1	CATSRVRQGFYNEQFF
15	NA	TRBV7-7	TRBJ2-2	CASSRYAGDVGELFF
14	NA	TRBV27	TRBJ2-7	CASSLLAKPYEQYF
14	few	TRBV28	TRBJ2-1	CASLGRGSYNEQFF
15	many	TRBV14	TRBJ1-6	CASSQAQGTNSPLHF
17	NA	TRBV5-6	TRBJ2-7	CASSSPLMAEGDYEQYF
13	NA	TRBV27	TRBJ1-1	CASSGTGETEAFF
16	many	TRBV4-1	TRBJ2-7	CASSHRTLGMAYEQYF
14	many	TRBV7-9	TRBJ2-1	CASSLGTSFYEQFF
14	many	TRBV20-1	TRBJ2-4	CSVPAARGKNIQYF
12	many	TRBV12-3/TRBV12-4	TRBJ2-1	CASGYTLGEQFF
13	NA	TRBV7-9	TRBJ1-1	CAQGGTGETEAFF
16	few	TRBV4-1	TRBJ2-7	CASSQGELAAPYEQYF
9	many	TRBV20-1	TRBJ1-2	CGPVGGYTF
14	few	TRBV19	TRBJ2-5	CASSRTGRDETQYF
13	few	TRBV6-5	TRBJ1-2	CASSYGGSYGYTF
14	many	TRBV11-2	TRBJ2-3	CASSLIGATDTQYF
12	NA	TRBV7-9	TRBJ2-1	CASSLDGVEQFF
15	NA	TRBV6-5	TRBJ2-1	CASSYPAGSYNEQFF
15	many	TRBV5-1	TRBJ2-1	CASNNEGGTYNEQFF
15	NA	TRBV7-9	TRBJ1-2	CASSDPDRVSPGYTF
11	many	TRBV5-1	TRBJ2-1	CASIKGNEQFF
15	many	TRBV7-9	TRBJ1-4	CASSSTGTVNEKLFF
15	many	TRBV5-1	TRBJ2-5	CASSDTPLRPETQYF
12	many	TRBV10-3	TRBJ1-1	CATGTVNTEAFF